This section outlines one T cell receptor beta chain sequence together with its context. Its specificity is not known. Time point defined: after neoadjuvant nivolumab, at surgical resection. This sample stems from a study of neoadjuvant anti-PD-1 for oral cavity cancer. For the study at large: Around day 43, patients without progression received a fourth nivolumab dose before surgery.

This CDR3 is 16 amino acids long. In germline, CDR1 is MNHNY, CDR2 SVGAGI (reference sequence). V trimming: 7 bases; J trimming: 5 bases; junction bases outside the gene matches: 7. General study results and limits: TCR analyses covered only three patients per response group.

Clones were sequenced by immunoSEQ multiplex PCR, and TCRdb holds only the in-frame ones, with some missing. The sample has 13,000 to 15,000 clones; 65% to 75% are singletons. V and J are TRBV6-6 and TRBJ2-1, with 14 bases that match TRBD2. The sample here was PBMCs, taken after nivolumab (anti-PD-1) treatment. This TCR was sampled from a person aged 40 to 85 with oral cavity squamous cell carcinoma. For the CDR3, the DNA is TGTGCCAGCACCTTACTGGGACTAGCGGGAGACAATGAGCAGTTCTTC. Its translation: CASTLLGLAGDNEQFF.